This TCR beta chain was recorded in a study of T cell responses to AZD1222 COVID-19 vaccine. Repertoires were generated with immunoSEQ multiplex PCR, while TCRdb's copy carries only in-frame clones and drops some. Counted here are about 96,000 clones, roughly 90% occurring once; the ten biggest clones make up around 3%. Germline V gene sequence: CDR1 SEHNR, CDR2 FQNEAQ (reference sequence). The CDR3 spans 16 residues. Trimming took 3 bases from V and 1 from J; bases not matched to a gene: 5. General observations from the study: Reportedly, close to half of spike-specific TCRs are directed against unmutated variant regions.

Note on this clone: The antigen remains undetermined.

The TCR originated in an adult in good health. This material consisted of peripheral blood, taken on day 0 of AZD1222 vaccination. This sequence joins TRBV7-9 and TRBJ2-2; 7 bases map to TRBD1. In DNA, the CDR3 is TGTGCCAGCAGCTTCGCCGGGACAGTGAACACCGGGGAGCTGTTTTTT. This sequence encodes CASSFAGTVNTGELFF.